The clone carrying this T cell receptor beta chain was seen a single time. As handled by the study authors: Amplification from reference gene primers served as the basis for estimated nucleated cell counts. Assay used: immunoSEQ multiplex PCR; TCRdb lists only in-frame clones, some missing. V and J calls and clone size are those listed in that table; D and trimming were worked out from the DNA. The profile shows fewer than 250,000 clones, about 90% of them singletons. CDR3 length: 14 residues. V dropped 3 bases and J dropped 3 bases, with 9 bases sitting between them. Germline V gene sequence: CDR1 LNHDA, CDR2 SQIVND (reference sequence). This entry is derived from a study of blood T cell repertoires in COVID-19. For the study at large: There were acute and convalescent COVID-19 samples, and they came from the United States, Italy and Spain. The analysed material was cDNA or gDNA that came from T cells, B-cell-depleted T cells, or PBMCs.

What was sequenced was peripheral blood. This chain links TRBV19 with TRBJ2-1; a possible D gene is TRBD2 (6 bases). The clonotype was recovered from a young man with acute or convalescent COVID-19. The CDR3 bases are TGTGCCAGTAGTATGGCGGGGCTCTACAATGAGCAGTTCTTC. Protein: CASSMAGLYNEQFF.